Shown below are 10 T cell receptor beta chains from a single sample sequenced in a study of CD4+ T cells in melanoma. Profiling relied on immunoSEQ multiplex PCR, and the TCRdb table lists in-frame clones only, not all of them. The sample yields about 50,000 clones, 89% seen once. Sequencing was carried out using peripheral blood. These receptors were obtained from a human donor with melanoma.

This chain links TRBV6-5 with TRBJ2-7, with 8 bases matching TRBD1. CDR1 and CDR2 (germline): MNHEY, SVGAGI. The junction had 3 bases not matched to a gene; V was cut back by 0 bases and J by 2 bases. This CDR3 is 15 amino acids long. The chain's CDR3 is CASSYSRTGTYEQYF. In nucleotides, the CDR3 is TGTGCCAGCAGTTACTCCCGGACAGGGACCTACGAGCAGTACTTC.

This clone was found a few times. Other nucleotide sequences in the sample specify the same CDR3. V gene TRBV6-5 combines with J gene TRBJ2-1; maybe TRBD2 (5 bases). The CDR3 sequence is 11 residues long. From germline, CDR1 is MNHEY and CDR2 SVGAGI. V dropped 9 bases and J dropped 4 bases, with 7 bases sitting between them. Here the CDR3 reads CASGGYNEQFF. The CDR3 region has the DNA TGTGCCAGTGGAGGATACAATGAGCAGTTCTTC.

This chain joins TRBV10-3 and TRBJ1-1; possible D gene TRBD1, 5 bases. The V and J ends lost 6 bases and 5 bases respectively, with 19 bases between them. Germline V gene data show CDR1 as ENHRY and CDR2 as SYGVKD. The CDR3 runs to 15 residues. CDR3 sequence (DNA): TGTGCCATCAGAGGGACGCAGGCCCAACTAACTGAAGCTTTCTTT. This sequence encodes CAIRGTQAQLTEAFF.

The chain has TRBV13 and TRBJ2-7, with a possible D match to TRBD2 (6 bases). This CDR3 region has 14 residues. CDR1 and CDR2 (germline): PRHDT, FYEKMQ (reference sequence). V lost 6 bases to trimming and J lost 2 bases, with 14 bases between them. The CDR3 region has the DNA TGTGCCAGCAGTGCAAGGCGGGGTACCTACGAGCAGTACTTC. This encodes CASSARRGTYEQYF. Combining the CDR3 with reference TRBV13 and TRBJ2-7 gives the whole variable domain AAGVIQSPRHLIKEKRETATLKCYPIPRHDTVYWYQQGPGQDPQFLISFYEKMQSDKGSIPDRFSAQQFSDYHSELNMSSLELGDSALYFCASSARRGTYEQYFGPGTRLTVT.

The V call is TRBV29-1, the J call TRBJ2-3; TRBD1 agrees at 7 bases. The ends lost 3 bases at V and 4 bases at J; junction bases unmatched: 7. This CDR3 has 14 amino acids. Germline-derived CDR1 and CDR2 are SQVTM and ANQGSEA. The CDR3 loop is CSVDGRGSADTQYF. CDR3 in DNA: TGCAGCGTTGATGGCAGGGGGAGCGCAGATACGCAGTATTTT.

The chain uses TRBV30 and TRBJ1-1; tentative D call: TRBD1 (5 bases). V shed 0 bases and J shed 3 bases, with 8 bases lying between them. The germline CDR1 and CDR2 sequences are GTSNPN and SVGIG (reference sequence). The CDR3 covers 13 residues. The CDR3 loop reads CAWSVRGDTEAFF. In DNA, the CDR3 is TGTGCCTGGAGTGTACGAGGGGACACTGAAGCTTTCTTT.

The chain recombines TRBV28 with TRBJ2-7; 7 nucleotides align to TRBD1. CDR1 and CDR2 (germline): MDHEN, SYDVKM. V lost 6 bases and J lost 4; bases outside the gene matches: 9. The CDR3 is made up of 14 amino acids. CDR3 nucleotide sequence: TGTGCCAGCAGCCAAGGGGGCGCAGGTTACGAGCAGTACTTC. It yields the protein CASSQGGAGYEQYF.

The chain couples TRBV7-9 to TRBJ1-1, with 9 bases aligning to TRBD1. The CDR3 has 14 amino acids. V lost 3 bases to trimming and J lost 5 bases; unmatched junction nucleotides: 4. Germline V CDR1 and CDR2: SEHNR, FQNEAQ (reference sequence). The CDR3 sequence is CASSLGTGKTEAFF. CDR3 nucleotides: TGTGCCAGCAGCTTGGGGACAGGGAAGACTGAAGCTTTCTTT.

The V and J genes are TRBV5-6 and TRBJ2-1; D may be TRBD1 (5 bases). This CDR3 is built from 15 residues. V lost 2 bases and J 6 bases, leaving 15 bases between the germline ends. Looked up from germline, CDR1 is SGHDT and CDR2 is YYEEEE. The CDR3 bases are TGTGCCAGCAGCTTTAGGGGTCGGAGTACCAATGAGCAGTTCTTC. Amino acids: CASSFRGRSTNEQFF.

The J gene is TRBJ2-7, the V gene TRBV4-1; D remains ambiguous. This CDR3 spans 12 amino acids. Germline lookup yields CDR1 MGHRA and CDR2 YSYEKL. Trimming took 0 bases from V and 8 from J, leaving 8 bases between them. This CDR3 is CASSQDFNQQYF. DNA of the CDR3: TGCGCCAGCAGCCAAGATTTCAACCAGCAGTACTTC.